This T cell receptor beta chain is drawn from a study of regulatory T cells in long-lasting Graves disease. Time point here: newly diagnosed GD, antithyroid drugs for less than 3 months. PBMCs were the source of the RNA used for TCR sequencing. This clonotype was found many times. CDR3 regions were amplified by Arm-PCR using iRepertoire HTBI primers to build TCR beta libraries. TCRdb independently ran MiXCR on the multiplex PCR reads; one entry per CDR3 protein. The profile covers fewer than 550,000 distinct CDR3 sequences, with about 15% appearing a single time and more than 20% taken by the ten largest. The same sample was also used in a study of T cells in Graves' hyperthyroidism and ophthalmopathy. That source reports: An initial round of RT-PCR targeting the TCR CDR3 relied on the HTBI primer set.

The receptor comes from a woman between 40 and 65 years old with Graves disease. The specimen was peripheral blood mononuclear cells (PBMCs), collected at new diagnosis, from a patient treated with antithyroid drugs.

The CDR3 sequence is CASSLGTGGMETQYF. In DNA form, the CDR3 reads TGTGCCAGCAGCTTAGGGACAGGGGGCATGGAGACCCAGTACTTC. The rearrangement uses TRBV11-2 and TRBJ2-5; 11 positions match TRBD1. The V segment lost 1 base and the J segment 5 bases; nucleotides outside the gene matches: 3. Germline loops: CDR1 SGHAT, CDR2 FQNNGV. The CDR3 has 15 residues. Full variable domain (rest looked up from reference TRBV11-2 and TRBJ2-5): EAGVAQSPRYKIIEKRQSVAFWCNPISGHATLYWYQQILGQGPKLLIQFQNNGVVDDSQLPKDRFSAERLKGVDSTLKIQPAKLEDSAVYLCASSLGTGGMETQYFGPGTRLLVL.